This T cell receptor beta chain was sequenced during a study of vaccination effects on CD4 cells after COVID-19 (dated by TCRdb to 2021 to 2024). At the level of the whole study: Two doses of either the BNT162b2 or the mRNA-1273 mRNA SARS-CoV-2 vaccine were administered to participants. SARS-CoV-2 spike-specific CD4+ TCR repertoires from before and after mRNA vaccination were compared in COVID-19 convalescent patients and in infection-naive vaccine recipients. A total of 10 COVID-19 convalescent patients and a handful of SARS-CoV-2-naive healthy vaccine recipients were included in the full study. Cultures from other donors in the study were sequenced with the Oncomine TCR Beta short-read assay on an Illumina iSeq 100.

To identify antigen-specific CD4+ T cell clonotypes by their expansion, the ViraFEST assay first stimulated PBMC with viral peptide pools and then applied TCR sequencing. After about 10 days of culture, CD4+ T cells were isolated with the EasySep CD4+ T cell isolation kit. Negative nucleocapsid antibody results before and after vaccination confirmed that the healthy vaccine recipients had no prior SARS-CoV-2 infection. Some 2 million PBMC per well were cultured with about 10 ug/ml peptides in IMDM containing approximately 4.5% human AB serum, about 9.7 IU/ml IL-2 and gentamicin. On days 3 and 7, half of the culture medium was replaced with fresh IL-2-containing medium. Unless otherwise noted, each peptide stimulation condition was cultured in triplicate wells. PBMC were separated from whole blood using Ficoll-Paque Plus gradient centrifugation and were then either cryopreserved at -140C or used fresh. The overlapping peptide pools covered the spike proteins of SARS-CoV-2 as well as those of the common cold coronaviruses HCoV-NL63, HCoV-OC43 and HCoV-229E. The QIAamp micro DNA kit was used to extract genomic DNA from the cultured CD4+ T cells.

The germline V gene (reference sequence) supplies CDR1 GTSNPN and CDR2 SVGIG. Here V drops 2 bases and J drops 9 bases, and the junction holds 7 bases not matched to any gene. Its CDR3 holds 16 amino acids, cysteine through phenylalanine. Only the CDR3 DNA stays, 48 bases, in frame from base 1. The library was generated by the immunoSEQ multiplex PCR assay. DNA from the cultured and isolated CD4+ T cells underwent TCR beta CDR3 sequencing. The study's own analysis went as follows. Non-productive TCR sequences were discarded, and reads were trimmed to the CDR3 region, with only CDR3s of 7 or more amino acids retained. The MANAFEST web app was used to pick out antigen-specific clonotypes by comparing their expansion in peptide wells with that in reference cultures. For clones to be considered positive, expansion at FDR<0.05 versus reference and all other wells, an odds ratio above 5, and a frequency above 0.1% in two replicate wells were required. A clonotype was defined as cross-reactive if the clonotype was significantly expanded both in SARS-CoV-2 spike wells and in at least one common cold coronavirus spike condition. Levenshtein distance calculated with the stringdist R package was used to assess CDR3 similarity, and unrooted trees were constructed with ape in R 3.6.1. TCRdb provides this immuneACCESS table in a form limited to in-frame rearrangements. Some clones are lacking; in checked studies, under half of them reflect an unresolved V gene, and why the rest are absent is not known. V and J calls and clone size are copied from that table; D and trimming were computed from the DNA. The sample table records about 41,000 clones; around 68% of these occur just once. The ten largest clones capture approximately 27% of the sample.

On the study overall, not on this receptor specifically: The study was limited by a small number of convalescent patients, and early post-infection timepoints were lacking. In healthy vaccine recipients, vaccine-induced clones were almost all SARS-CoV-2 mono-reactive, with only 1 of 255 being cross-reactive with common cold coronaviruses. Marked clonal contraction was observed in both infection-induced and vaccine-induced clones at late post-vaccination timepoints, consistent with waning T cell responses.

In the case of this clone: It lacks a known antigen. The record has no base qualities; no much larger clone is one base away.

The V and J segments used are TRBV30 and TRBJ2-1, with 16 junctional bases fitting TRBD2. The source material was CD4+ T cells from PBMCs cultured with HCoV-OC43 spike peptides, sampled before COVID-19 vaccination. What this sample's cell subset or site label stands for: HCoV-OC43 spike overlapping peptide pool stimulation. The sequence was collected from a human donor who received a COVID-19 vaccine. The CDR3 is CAWSPPGLAGGAEQFF. The sequence in DNA is TGTGCCTGGAGTCCCCCGGGACTAGCGGGAGGGGCTGAGCAGTTCTTC.